This T cell receptor beta chain was captured in a study of T cells after yellow fever vaccination. Study information: In the case of low-cell-number fractions, SMART-Seq v4 Ultra Low Input was used for preparation. Overall study results and limits: Some clonotypes were seen in both the CD4 and the CD8 compartments. These made up a small share and likely arose from convergent recombination. Weaker, the secondary response had a peak occurring faster, on day 5 versus 15.

This CDR3 has 13 residues. Germline CDR1 DFQATT, CDR2 SNEGSKA (reference sequence). With 5 bases removed from V and 1 base from J, the gap between germline ends came to 11 bases. This clonotype has only a few counts. Its antigen remains unidentified. The 5'RACE template-switching step produced TCR cDNA and added a universal primer site and UMIs. TCRdb used MiXCR to reprocess the 5' RACE reads, holding one entry per CDR3 protein. The sample lists around 610,000 distinct CDR3 sequences; roughly 13% were seen once. V is TRBV20-1 and J is TRBJ1-1, with D unresolved. The TCR originated in a man younger than 45 who received the YFV17D yellow fever vaccine. The starting material was PBMCs, obtained on the day of the yellow fever booster vaccination. The CDR3: CSAPNQANTEAFF. DNA of the CDR3: TGCAGTGCTCCAAATCAGGCGAACACTGAAGCTTTCTTT.